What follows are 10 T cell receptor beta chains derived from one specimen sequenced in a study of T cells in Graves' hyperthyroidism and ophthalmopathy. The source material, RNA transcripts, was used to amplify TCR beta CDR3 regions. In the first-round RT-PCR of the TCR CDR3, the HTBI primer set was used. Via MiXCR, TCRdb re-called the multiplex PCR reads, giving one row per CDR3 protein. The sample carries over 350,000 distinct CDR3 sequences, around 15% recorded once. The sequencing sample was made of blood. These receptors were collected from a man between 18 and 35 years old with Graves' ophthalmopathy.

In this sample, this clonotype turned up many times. CDR3 nucleotides: TGCGCCAGCGGGGGGGGGACAGGGACCAATGAGCAGTTCTTC. Amino acid sequence: CASGGGTGTNEQFF. The chain uses TRBV5-1 and TRBJ2-1, with TRBD1 matching over 9 bases. This CDR3 contains 14 residues. J lost 6 bases, V lost 7 bases, and 8 bases had no gene match. The germline CDR1 and CDR2 sequences are SGHRS and YFSETQ. The entire variable domain, with the rest obtained from reference TRBV5-1 and TRBJ2-1, is as follows: KAGVTQTPRYLIKTRGQQVTLSCSPISGHRSVSWYQQTPGQGLQFLFEYFSETQRNKGNFPGRFSGRQFSNSRSEMNVSTLELGDSALYLCASGGGTGTNEQFFGPGTRLTVL.

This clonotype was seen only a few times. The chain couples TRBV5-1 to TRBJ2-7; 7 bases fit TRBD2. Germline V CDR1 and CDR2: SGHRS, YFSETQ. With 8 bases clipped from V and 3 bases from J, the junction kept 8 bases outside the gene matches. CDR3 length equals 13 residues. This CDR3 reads CARPPGLYYEQYF. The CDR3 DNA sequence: TGCGCCAGGCCCCCGGGACTATACTACGAGCAGTACTTC.

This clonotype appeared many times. The CDR3 reads CASSLPWQGTEAFF. DNA for the CDR3: TGCGCCAGCAGCTTGCCGTGGCAGGGGACTGAAGCTTTCTTT. This chain connects TRBV5-1 to TRBJ1-1; perhaps TRBD1 as D (6 bases). The CDR3 is 14 amino acids. V was clipped by 1 base and J by 5 bases, with 12 bases between them. The germline V gene encodes CDR1 SGHRS and CDR2 YFSETQ.

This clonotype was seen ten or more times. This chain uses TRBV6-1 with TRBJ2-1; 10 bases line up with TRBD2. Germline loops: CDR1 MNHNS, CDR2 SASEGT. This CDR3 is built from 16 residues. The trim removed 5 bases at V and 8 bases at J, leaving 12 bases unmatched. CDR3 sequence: CASSYQAGGPFDEQFF. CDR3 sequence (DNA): TGTGCCAGCAGTTACCAAGCGGGAGGGCCATTCGATGAGCAGTTCTTC.

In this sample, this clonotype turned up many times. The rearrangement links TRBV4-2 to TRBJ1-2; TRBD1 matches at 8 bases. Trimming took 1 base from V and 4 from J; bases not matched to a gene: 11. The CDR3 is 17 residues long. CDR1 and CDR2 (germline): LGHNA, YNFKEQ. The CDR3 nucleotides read TGTGCCAGCAGCCAAGGACGGGGGGCAGGGGGCACCTATGGCTACACCTTC. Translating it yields CASSQGRGAGGTYGYTF.

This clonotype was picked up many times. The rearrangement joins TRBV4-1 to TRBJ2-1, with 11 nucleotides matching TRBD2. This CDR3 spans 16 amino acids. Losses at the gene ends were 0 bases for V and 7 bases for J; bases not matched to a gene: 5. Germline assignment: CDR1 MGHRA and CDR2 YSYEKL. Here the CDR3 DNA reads TGCGCCAGCAGCCAAGATCGTAGCGGGAGGGGGAATGAGCAGTTCTTC. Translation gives CASSQDRSGRGNEQFF.

As DNA, the CDR3 is TGCGCCAGCAGCCTTAGCGGGGGGGCCCGCGCAGATACGCAGTATTTT. Translation: CASSLSGGARADTQYF. V and J are TRBV5-1 and TRBJ2-3; 11 positions match TRBD2. The CDR3 consists of 16 residues. The germline V gene encodes CDR1 SGHRS and CDR2 YFSETQ. J was trimmed by 4 bases and V by 4 bases; bases with no gene match: 8.

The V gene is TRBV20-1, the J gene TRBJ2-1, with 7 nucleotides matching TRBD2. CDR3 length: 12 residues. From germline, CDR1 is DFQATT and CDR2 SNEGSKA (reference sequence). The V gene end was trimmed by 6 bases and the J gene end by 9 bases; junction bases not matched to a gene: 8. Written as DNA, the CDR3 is TGCAGTGCGCTAGCGGCCTACGGTGAGCAGTTCTTC. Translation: CSALAAYGEQFF.

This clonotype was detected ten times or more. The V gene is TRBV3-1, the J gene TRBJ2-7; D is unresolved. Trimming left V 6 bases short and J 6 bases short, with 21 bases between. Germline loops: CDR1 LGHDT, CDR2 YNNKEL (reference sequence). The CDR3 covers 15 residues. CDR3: CASSKHDVFIGEQYF. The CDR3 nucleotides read TGTGCCAGCAGTAAACATGACGTGTTCATCGGCGAGCAGTACTTC.

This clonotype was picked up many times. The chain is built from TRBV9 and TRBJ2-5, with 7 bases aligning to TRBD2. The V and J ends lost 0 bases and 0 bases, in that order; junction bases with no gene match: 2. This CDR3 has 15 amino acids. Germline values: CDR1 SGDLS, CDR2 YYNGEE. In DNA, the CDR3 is TGTGCCAGCAGCGTAGCGGCGGGAGACCAAGAGACCCAGTACTTC. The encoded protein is CASSVAAGDQETQYF.